The 29 T cell receptor beta chains below come from one sample, sequenced in a study of a mutant IDH1 vaccine in newly diagnosed glioma. Using immunoSEQ multiplex PCR, the repertoire was profiled, and TCRdb retains in-frame clones only, with some absent. The repertoire holds more than 20,000 clones, with roughly 92% as singletons. Time point: baseline, week 1 (first vaccination visit). Treatment in this sample: pre-vaccination baseline after standard-of-care therapy. The input for sequencing was PBMCs, taken from a glioma patient treated with radiotherapy, temozolomide or both. The receptor set was obtained from a man aged 30 to 39 with glioma.

This clone was observed a handful of times. The genes are TRBV2 and TRBJ2-7; TRBD2 matches 8 bases. The V segment lost 2 bases and the J segment 2 bases; nucleotides outside the gene matches: 2. There are 14 residues in the CDR3. Per germline, CDR1 SNHLY and CDR2 FYNNEI. The CDR3 region is CASSETGGAYEQYF. Written as DNA, the CDR3 is TGTGCCAGCAGTGAAACGGGAGGGGCCTACGAGCAGTACTTC.

The J gene is TRBJ1-1, the V gene TRBV27; D is undetermined. From germline, CDR1 is MNHEY and CDR2 SMNVEV (reference sequence). This CDR3 spans 13 amino acids. V lost 6 bases and J lost 3, with 11 bases in between. Written as DNA, the CDR3 is TGTGCCAGCAGCCTCTACATATACACTGAAGCTTTCTTT. Encoded protein: CASSLYIYTEAFF.

The J gene is TRBJ2-7, the V gene TRBV4-1; D possibly uses TRBD1 or TRBD2 (5 bases each). From germline, CDR1 is MGHRA and CDR2 YSYEKL. The CDR3 covers 13 residues. V dropped 2 bases and J dropped 4 bases, with 9 bases sitting between them. The CDR3 reads CASSQLRGYEQYF. In nucleotides, the CDR3 is TGCGCCAGCAGCCAACTGAGGGGTTACGAGCAGTACTTC.

The chain joins TRBV12-5 to TRBJ1-2; TRBD1 is a possible D gene (5 bases). The CDR3 contains 13 residues. V was clipped by 1 base and J by 4 bases, with 7 bases between them. Germline V CDR1 and CDR2: LGHNT, FRNRAP. CDR3 bases: TGTGCTAGTGGTTTGGGGGGCTCCTATGGCTACACCTTC. Amino acids: CASGLGGSYGYTF.

The V and J genes are TRBV6-5 and TRBJ1-2; TRBD1 agrees at 7 bases. The junction had 10 bases not matched to a gene; V was cut back by 5 bases and J by 10 bases. CDR1 is MNHEY, CDR2 SVGAGI, per germline. The CDR3 has 13 amino acids. CDR3 nucleotides: TGTGCCAGCAGTCAAGACAGGGTGGATGACTACACCTTC. Translation gives CASSQDRVDDYTF.

The chain uses TRBV5-1 and TRBJ1-2; D remains ambiguous. Per the germline V gene, CDR1 is SGHRS and CDR2 is YFSETQ. The length of the CDR3 is 15 residues. Trimming took 4 bases from V and 4 from J, leaving 17 bases between them. The CDR3 loop reads CASSPDGVLSYGYTF. CDR3 in DNA: TGCGCCAGCAGCCCGGATGGGGTTTTGAGCTATGGCTACACCTTC.

V and J are TRBV5-5 and TRBJ2-3, with D uncertain. With 5 bases removed from V and 5 bases from J, the gap between germline ends came to 15 bases. CDR3 length equals 14 residues. Germline CDR1 reads SGHKS; CDR2 reads YYEKEE (reference sequence). The CDR3: CASSLAGSLDTQYF. The CDR3, as DNA: TGTGCCAGCAGTCTGGCCGGATCCTTAGATACGCAGTATTTT.

The J gene is TRBJ1-1, the V gene TRBV18; 8 bases fit TRBD1. Trimming at V came to 8 bases and at J to 1 base, leaving 6 bases not matched to a gene. This CDR3 is 14 amino acids long. Germline V CDR1 and CDR2: KGHSH, LQKENI. The CDR3 loop reads CASLVQGANTEAFF. The DNA of the CDR3 is TGTGCCAGCCTCGTGCAGGGGGCGAACACTGAAGCTTTCTTT.

This clone has a handful of counts. V is TRBV25-1 and J is TRBJ2-1; D unclear. Trimming took 2 bases from V and 1 from J, leaving 9 bases between them. This CDR3 is 15 amino acids long. Germline lookup yields CDR1 MGHDK and CDR2 SYGVNS. Written as DNA, the CDR3 is TGTGCCAGCAGTGAAACGGGTGGGTCCTACAATGAGCAGTTCTTC. Protein product: CASSETGGSYNEQFF. The full variable domain, rest sourced from reference TRBV25-1 and TRBJ2-1, is EADIYQTPRYLVIGTGKKITLECSQTMGHDKMYWYQQDPGMELHLIHYSYGVNSTEKGDLSSESTVSRIRTEHFPLTLESARPSHTSQYLCASSETGGSYNEQFFGPGTRLTVL.

The chain joins TRBV10-3 to TRBJ2-6, with D perhaps matching TRBD1 or TRBD2 (5 bases each). Germline CDR1 ENHRY, CDR2 SYGVKD. The CDR3 runs 15 residues. V gave up 6 bases and J gave up 3 bases, with 12 bases separating them. This CDR3 is CAIRGDGRGANVLTF. The CDR3, as DNA: TGTGCCATCAGGGGGGACGGACGTGGGGCCAACGTCCTGACTTTC.

This sequence joins TRBV30 and TRBJ1-1; weak D call: TRBD1 (5 bases). The CDR3 has 14 amino acids. The germline gives CDR1 GTSNPN, CDR2 SVGIG (reference sequence). The germline V and J ends were trimmed by 5 bases and 0 bases, with 13 bases remaining between them. The CDR3: CAWAPRGMNTEAFF. In DNA, the CDR3 is TGTGCCTGGGCGCCCCGGGGCATGAACACTGAAGCTTTCTTT.

The chain couples TRBV6-6 to TRBJ2-1, with TRBD2 matching 12 bases. V shed 2 bases, J shed 6 bases, and the junction held 5 bases outside the gene matches. Germline CDR1 and CDR2: MNHNY and SVGAGI (reference sequence). This CDR3 contains 16 residues. The CDR3 nucleotides read TGTGCCAGCAGTTACGCACTAGCGGGAGGACGCAATGAGCAGTTCTTC. It specifies CASSYALAGGRNEQFF.

The CDR3 DNA sequence: TGTGCCAGCACCGACCGACAGGGGGGTGTAGAGACCCAGTACTTC. This codes for CASTDRQGGVETQYF. The J gene is TRBJ2-5, the V gene TRBV5-4, with 9 bases identical to TRBD1. Trimming at V came to 6 bases and at J to 4 bases, leaving 10 bases not matched to a gene. The CDR3 has 15 residues. Germline V CDR1 and CDR2: SGHNT, YYREEE (reference sequence).

This clone was counted a single time. The V and J genes are TRBV11-3 and TRBJ2-1; D remains ambiguous. The V and J ends lost 5 bases and 0 bases respectively, with 11 bases between them. Looked up from germline, CDR1 is SGHNT and CDR2 is YENEEA. CDR3 length equals 15 residues. For the CDR3, the DNA is TGTGCCAGCAGCCCCCAACTATCCTCCTACAATGAGCAGTTCTTC. Translation: CASSPQLSSYNEQFF.

This chain links TRBV4-1 with TRBJ1-2; D uncertain. Germline values: CDR1 MGHRA, CDR2 YSYEKL. Trimming stripped 0 bases from V and 2 bases from J, with 7 bases between. This CDR3 has 14 residues. DNA for the CDR3: TGCGCCAGCAGCCAAGAGAGGAAAAACTATGGCTACACCTTC. The encoded protein is CASSQERKNYGYTF.

J is TRBJ1-2 and V is TRBV2; D remains unclear. Per germline, CDR1 SNHLY and CDR2 FYNNEI. Trimming took off 3 bases at V and 7 bases at J, with 21 bases between the two ends. This CDR3 is built from 16 residues. This chain's CDR3 is CASSEESIAPLGGYTF. Here the CDR3 DNA reads TGTGCCAGCAGTGAGGAGTCCATCGCCCCTCTGGGTGGCTACACCTTC.

This rearrangement joins TRBV19 to TRBJ2-1, with 10 bases matching TRBD2. Losses at the gene ends were 3 bases for V and 4 bases for J; bases not matched to a gene: 12. Germline V gene data show CDR1 as LNHDA and CDR2 as SQIVND (reference sequence). The CDR3 spans 18 residues. As DNA, the CDR3 is TGTGCCAGTAGTATTTGGCTAGCGGGAGCGGTTTCGTACAATGAGCAGTTCTTC. It specifies CASSIWLAGAVSYNEQFF.

In this sample, this clone turned up a few times. The CDR3 DNA sequence: TGTGCCAGCAGCGCTCCGCTAGCGGGAGGAAATGAGCAGTTCTTC. This encodes CASSAPLAGGNEQFF. The chain couples TRBV7-8 to TRBJ2-1; TRBD2 matches at 11 bases. Per germline, CDR1 SGHVS and CDR2 FQNEAQ. The CDR3 is 15 residues long. After removal of 5 bases from V and 7 bases from J, the junction contained 7 bases not matched to a gene.

The chain recombines TRBV18 with TRBJ2-1; either TRBD1 or TRBD2 may fit D (5 bases each). Germline-derived CDR1 and CDR2 are KGHSH and LQKENI. The germline V and J ends were trimmed by 6 bases and 7 bases, with 10 bases remaining between them. The CDR3 extends over 12 amino acids. In DNA, the CDR3 is TGTGCCAGCTCTCCGGGGCATAATGAGCAGTTCTTC. This gives the protein CASSPGHNEQFF.

V is TRBV6-1 and J is TRBJ1-1; weak D call: TRBD1 (6 bases). V lost 2 bases, J lost 4 bases, and 8 bases lay in between. This CDR3 contains 13 residues. Per the germline V gene, CDR1 is MNHNS and CDR2 is SASEGT. This CDR3 is CASSERGGTEAFF. The CDR3 bases are TGTGCCAGCAGTGAACGAGGGGGCACTGAAGCTTTCTTT.

The rearrangement joins TRBV9 to TRBJ2-2, with TRBD2 matching 10 bases. Germline trimming cut 3 bases from V and 2 bases from J; bases unmatched to any gene: 7. CDR1 and CDR2 (germline): SGDLS, YYNGEE. The CDR3 runs to 17 residues. CDR3 region: CASSGPAGGPNTGELFF. CDR3 coding DNA: TGTGCCAGCAGCGGTCCAGCGGGAGGGCCCAACACCGGGGAGCTGTTTTTT.

The chain has TRBV2 and TRBJ2-3, with D perhaps TRBD2 (6 bases). This CDR3 is built from 15 residues. Looked up from germline, CDR1 is SNHLY and CDR2 is FYNNEI. Trimming removed 0 bases at V and 2 bases at J, with 9 bases between. CDR3 in amino acids: CASSEAGLPTDTQYF. As DNA, the CDR3 is TGTGCCAGCAGTGAAGCGGGACTCCCCACAGATACGCAGTATTTT. Together with reference TRBV2 and TRBJ2-3, the CDR3 gives the full variable domain: EPEVTQTPSHQVTQMGQEVILRCVPISNHLYFYWYRQILGQKVEFLVSFYNNEISEKSEIFDDQFSVERPDGSNFTLKIRSTKLEDSAMYFCASSEAGLPTDTQYFGPGTRLTVL.

The genes are TRBV30 and TRBJ2-7, with D possibly being TRBD2 (5 bases). CDR1 and CDR2 (germline): GTSNPN, SVGIG (reference sequence). CDR3 length equals 11 residues. V was cut by 3 bases and J by 6 bases, with 9 bases left in between. CDR3 protein: CAWSRGVEQYF. In DNA, the CDR3 is TGTGCCTGGAGCCGGGGAGTCGAGCAGTACTTC.

The gene calls are TRBV12-5 and TRBJ2-1, with D tentatively TRBD1 or TRBD2 (6 bases each). CDR3 length: 16 amino acids. The V end was cut by 3 bases, the J end by 9 bases, with 21 bases between. CDR1 is LGHNT and CDR2 is FRNRAP in the germline V gene. CDR3 loop: CASGFAGGGSLAEQFF. The CDR3 DNA reads as TGTGCTAGTGGTTTCGCTGGAGGGGGGTCTCTGGCTGAGCAGTTCTTC. Full variable domain (missing parts from reference TRBV12-5 and TRBJ2-1): DARVTQTPRHKVTEMGQEVTMRCQPILGHNTVFWYRQTMMQGLELLAYFRNRAPLDDSGMPKDRFSAEMPDATLATLKIQPSEPRDSAVYFCASGFAGGGSLAEQFFGPGTRLTVL.

The V and J genes are TRBV18 and TRBJ2-7, with 7 bases matching TRBD1. Looked up from germline, CDR1 is KGHSH and CDR2 is LQKENI. This CDR3 region has 13 residues. V lost 3 bases, J lost 5 bases, and 4 bases stayed unmatched. CDR3 in amino acids: CASSPLTGDEQYF. As DNA, the CDR3 is TGTGCCAGCTCACCGCTTACAGGGGACGAGCAGTACTTC.

The chain is built from TRBV11-2 and TRBJ2-1; D unresolved. The germline V gene has CDR1 SGHAT and CDR2 FQNNGV. Trimming left V 2 bases short and J 6 bases short, with 11 bases between. This CDR3 region has 14 residues. This CDR3 reads CASSLRTDRNEQFF. The CDR3 DNA reads as TGTGCCAGCAGCTTAAGGACGGACCGCAATGAGCAGTTCTTC.

The chain is built from TRBV7-9 and TRBJ2-7; 8 bases fit TRBD1. CDR3 length: 13 residues. V shed 10 bases and J 1 base; nucleotides not matched to a gene: 6. In germline, CDR1 is SEHNR, CDR2 FQNEAQ (reference sequence). The CDR3, as DNA: TGTGCCACCTTGGACAGGGCGTCCTACGAGCAGTACTTC. As protein: CATLDRASYEQYF.

The chain combines TRBV7-2 with TRBJ2-2; the match to TRBD2 covers 13 bases. The trim removed 1 base at V and 4 bases at J, leaving 6 bases unmatched. The CDR3 sequence is 18 residues long. Germline CDR1 is SGHTA and CDR2 is FQGNSA. CDR3 sequence reads: CASSLGTSGRRITGELFF. CDR3 nucleotide sequence: TGTGCCAGCAGCTTAGGGACTAGCGGGAGAAGGATCACCGGGGAGCTGTTTTTT.

The chain couples TRBV5-5 to TRBJ1-4; 9 bases fit TRBD1. V was clipped by 2 bases and J by 4 bases; unmatched bases: 3. The germline CDR1 and CDR2 sequences are SGHKS and YYEKEE (reference sequence). The CDR3 runs 15 residues. The DNA for the CDR3 is TGTGCCAGCAGCTTACAGGGGGCATATAATGAAAAACTGTTTTTT. It yields the protein CASSLQGAYNEKLFF.